The sequence of this T cell receptor beta chain was determined in a study of cytomegalovirus exposure and HLA in healthy donors. On this clone: As yet, its antigen is unknown.

Trimming at V came to 5 bases and at J to 2 bases, leaving 3 bases not matched to a gene. The germline V gene encodes CDR1 SGHDT and CDR2 YYEEEE. CDR3 length: 13 amino acids. PCR employed 60 Vbeta and 13 Jbeta primers. Measured with immunoSEQ multiplex PCR; TCRdb has only the in-frame clones, and not every one. The repertoire has under 300,000 clones, about 81% of them found once; the top ten carry about 8%. Whole-study results and caveats: Sequencing artifact likely explains a cluster of highly shared sequence variants. A later analysis reportedly identified an Asian-associated ancestry cluster as carrying fewer N-insertions than the roughly 720-donor mean. Previous analysis showed most TCR beta V segments were productive about 90% or about 30% of the time.

Sequencing was done on a sample of PBMCs. The receptor's source is an older woman in good health and CMV-seropositive. The chain has TRBV5-6 and TRBJ1-2; TRBD1 aligns across 7 bases. Here the CDR3 DNA reads TGTGCCAGCAGATCGGGACAGAACTATGGCTACACCTTC. Protein: CASRSGQNYGYTF.